This record looks at one TCR beta chain sequence and its context. What it binds is not known. This record belongs to a study of naive and memory T cell subsets. An equimolar mix of two oligonucleotides served as the beta constant-region primer for TRBC1 and TRBC2. MiXCR, applied by TCRdb to the UMI-ligation and nested PCR reads, yields one record per CDR3 protein. The table includes 150,000 or so distinct CDR3 sequences, 15% to 20% detected once. Study-level results: Over 85% of naive TCR sequences appeared only once after error correction, unlike memory subsets.

CDR3 size: 13 residues. In germline, CDR1 is LNHNV, CDR2 YYDKDF (reference sequence). J was trimmed by 9 bases and V by 9 bases; bases with no gene match: 6. The chain carries TRBV15 and TRBJ2-1; 12 bases are a match to TRBD2. The sequence derives from a human donor in good health. The sequencing sample was made of naive CD4+ T cells from blood. As DNA, the CDR3 is TGTGCCACTGAGACTAGCGGGAGTGGTGAGCAGTTCTTC. Translated: CATETSGSGEQFF.